The T cell receptor beta chain described here comes from a study of T cells in Graves' hyperthyroidism and ophthalmopathy. Uncontrolled infections, other autoimmune diseases, pregnancy or lactation led to exclusion of patients. The PBMCs had their origin in 7.5 to 10 ml of fresh peripheral blood. Germline V gives CDR1 KGHSH, CDR2 LQKENI. The CDR3 totals 14 residues. Germline trimming cut 7 bases from V and 3 bases from J; bases unmatched to any gene: 7. RNA transcripts were the template for amplifying TCR beta CDR3 regions. With the HTBI primer set, the TCR CDR3 went through a first round of RT-PCR. TCRdb redid the calling of the multiplex PCR reads with MiXCR, one entry per CDR3 protein. The profile covers fewer than 800,000 distinct CDR3 sequences, with about 17% appearing a single time and under 9.5% taken by the ten largest. This clonotype was recorded many times.

The rearrangement uses TRBV18 and TRBJ1-1; 8 bases fit TRBD1. The sequenced sample consisted of blood. This clonotype was obtained from a man aged 18 to 30 with Graves' hyperthyroidism. CDR3: CASFDGQGHTEAFF. The CDR3 coding sequence is TGTGCCAGCTTCGACGGACAGGGCCACACTGAAGCTTTCTTT.